This T cell receptor (beta chain) derives from a study of blood T cell repertoires in COVID-19. Overall study context: The United States, Italy and Spain supplied acute and convalescent COVID-19 samples. Nucleic acid was either cDNA or gDNA, and it came from T cells, B-cell-depleted T cells, or PBMCs.

Original analysis: It was from reference gene primer amplification that nucleated cell counts were estimated. TCRdb's copy holds only in-frame clones and misses some; the assay was immunoSEQ multiplex PCR. V and J calls and clone size are as listed in that table; D and trimming were resolved from the DNA. The data show around 52,000 clones, around 80% seen once. There are 15 residues in the CDR3. CDR1 is SNHLY, CDR2 FYNNEI, per germline. Trimming removed 6 bases from V and 6 bases from J, with 18 bases in between. V is TRBV2 and J is TRBJ2-4; tentative D call: TRBD2 (5 bases). The receptor was derived from a woman at least 80 years old with acute or convalescent COVID-19. Sample: peripheral blood. CDR3 DNA sequence: TGTGCCAGCAGGAATTTCGGTCCGGGATCAAACATTCAGTACTTC. Its translation: CASRNFGPGSNIQYF.